Following are 7 T cell receptor beta chains from one sample sequenced in a study of cytomegalovirus exposure and HLA in healthy donors. A multiplex PCR was run with 60 Vbeta primers and 13 Jbeta primers. The assay was immunoSEQ multiplex PCR, and TCRdb's table has in-frame clones only and misses some. Of around 150,000 clones in the sample, about three quarters are singletons; the top ten hold 8.5% to 12%. The sample was PBMCs. These TCRs come from a man aged 25 to 40 in good health and CMV-seropositive.

This clone was counted once. The chain is built from TRBV14 and TRBJ2-5; possibly TRBD1 for D (6 bases). Germline values: CDR1 SGHDN, CDR2 FVKESK. V was shortened by 4 bases and J by 4 bases, with 16 bases between the two germline ends. CDR3 length: 15 residues. CDR3 coding DNA: TGTGCCAGCAGCCGAGTACAGGGCCCCGGAGAGACCCAGTACTTC. Its translation is CASSRVQGPGETQYF.

The count of this clone is one. The gene calls are TRBV9 and TRBJ2-1; D possibly corresponds to TRBD2 (5 bases). The CDR3 consists of 15 residues. Germline CDR1 reads SGDLS; CDR2 reads YYNGEE. With 4 bases removed from V and 6 bases from J, the gap between germline ends came to 17 bases. The chain's CDR3 is CASSPLEGGGNEQFF. CDR3 nucleotide sequence: TGTGCCAGCAGCCCCCTAGAGGGCGGTGGCAATGAGCAGTTCTTC.

The V call is TRBV9, the J call TRBJ1-5; 11 positions match TRBD1. CDR1 is SGDLS and CDR2 is YYNGEE in the germline V gene. The CDR3 has 16 residues. The V and J ends lost 0 bases and 3 bases, in that order; junction bases with no gene match: 2. CDR3 coding DNA: TGTGCCAGCAGCGTAGGGACAGGGGGCTTCAATCAGCCCCAGCATTTT. Translation gives CASSVGTGGFNQPQHF.

V usage is TRBV11-2 and J usage is TRBJ1-1; D is perhaps TRBD1 (5 bases). CDR1 SGHAT and CDR2 FQNNGV come from the germline V gene. The V end lost 5 bases, the J end lost 0 bases, and 25 bases lay between the germline ends. The CDR3 is 19 residues long. CDR3 bases: TGTGCCAGCAGCCCCAGTTCCGGGGGTGTGCGCCACATGAACACTGAAGCTTTCTTT. Encoded protein: CASSPSSGGVRHMNTEAFF.

V is TRBV5-4 and J is TRBJ1-2, with 8 bases that match TRBD1. This CDR3 is built from 15 residues. Trimming cost V 2 bases and J 6 bases; bases outside gene matches: 9. Germline assignment: CDR1 SGHNT and CDR2 YYREEE (reference sequence). The chain's CDR3 is CASSFWTGLVDGYTF. CDR3 DNA: TGTGCCAGCAGCTTTTGGACAGGGTTGGTGGATGGCTACACCTTC.

The chain combines TRBV7-3 with TRBJ2-3; 10 bases align to TRBD1. CDR1 and CDR2 (germline): SGHTA, FQGTGA. The CDR3 consists of 14 residues. Unmatched junction bases numbered 5, after V lost 5 bases and J lost 6 bases. CDR3 DNA sequence: TGTGCCAGCAGCCAAGGACAGGGGGTTGATACGCAGTATTTT. Its translation: CASSQGQGVDTQYF.

The chain couples TRBV5-1 to TRBJ2-5; 8 bases line up with TRBD1. CDR3 length: 14 amino acids. Trimming at V came to 3 bases and at J to 5 bases, leaving 6 bases not matched to a gene. CDR1 and CDR2 from the germline V gene are SGHRS and YFSETQ. In DNA form, the CDR3 reads TGCGCCAGCAGCTGGACAGGGCCGCGGGAGACCCAGTACTTC. Amino acids: CASSWTGPRETQYF.